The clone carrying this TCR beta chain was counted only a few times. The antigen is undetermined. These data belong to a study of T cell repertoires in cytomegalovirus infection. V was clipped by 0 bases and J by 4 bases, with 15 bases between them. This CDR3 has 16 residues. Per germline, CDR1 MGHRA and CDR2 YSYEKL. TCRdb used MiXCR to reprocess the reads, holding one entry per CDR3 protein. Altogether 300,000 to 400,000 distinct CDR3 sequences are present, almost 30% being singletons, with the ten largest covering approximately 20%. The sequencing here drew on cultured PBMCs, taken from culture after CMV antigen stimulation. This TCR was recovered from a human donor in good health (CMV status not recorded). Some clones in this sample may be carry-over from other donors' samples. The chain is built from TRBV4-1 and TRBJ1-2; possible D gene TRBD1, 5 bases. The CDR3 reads CASSQDSREISYGYTF. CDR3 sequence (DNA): TGCGCCAGCAGCCAAGATAGCAGGGAGATATCCTATGGCTACACCTTC.